This TCR beta chain was identified in a study of response to subunit inactivated influenza vaccine. Via MiXCR, TCRdb re-called the RT-PCR reads, giving one row per CDR3 protein. This table has about 530,000 distinct CDR3 sequences, about 11% appearing once. This clonotype was counted a few times. CDR3 length: 11 amino acids. Deletions cut 0 bases from V and 3 bases from J, with 0 bases between. The germline CDR1 and CDR2 sequences are MGHDK and SYGVNS. J is TRBJ2-7 and V is TRBV25-1; D unresolved. The sample in question was PBMCs from blood, obtained on the day of vaccination. This TCR came from a man over 45 who received an inactivated influenza vaccine. Here the CDR3 DNA reads TGTGCCAGCAGTGAATACTACGAGCAGTACTTC. Residues: CASSEYYEQYF.